One and the same sample provided the 10 T cell receptor beta chains below, sequenced in a study of shared clonotypes between healthy human individuals. The data were produced by immunoSEQ multiplex PCR, yet TCRdb's version contains in-frame clones alone and is incomplete. The data hold about 700,000 clones, with roughly 70% observed a single time. The specimen sequenced was memory CD4+ T cells sorted from blood. Subset here: CD45RA-negative fraction. The origin of the receptors is a woman in her thirties in good health.

The chain combines TRBV2 with TRBJ1-1, with D uncertain. The V and J ends lost 5 bases and 0 bases respectively, with 13 bases between them. This CDR3 is built from 15 residues. The germline gives CDR1 SNHLY, CDR2 FYNNEI. The chain's CDR3 is CASSSHLGLNTEAFF. The CDR3 DNA sequence: TGTGCCAGCAGTTCTCACCTCGGGTTGAACACTGAAGCTTTCTTT.

The rearrangement joins TRBV19 to TRBJ2-1; tentative D call: TRBD2 (5 bases). V lost 3 bases and J 9 bases, leaving 18 bases between the germline ends. The germline CDR1 and CDR2 sequences are LNHDA and SQIVND (reference sequence). This CDR3 contains 15 residues. CDR3 coding DNA: TGTGCCAGTAGTATTACTTGGACTCCCCAATCTGAGCAGTTCTTC. Translation gives CASSITWTPQSEQFF.

The rearrangement links TRBV11-2 to TRBJ2-2; D could derive from TRBD1 or TRBD2 (6 bases each). Germline V lookup: CDR1 SGHAT, CDR2 FQNNGV. This CDR3 has 17 amino acids. V lost 6 bases and J lost 3, with 20 bases in between. The CDR3: CASSRLVRRGYTGELFF. The CDR3 DNA follows: TGTGCCAGCAGTCGACTAGTGCGGAGGGGGTACACCGGGGAGCTGTTTTTT.

V gene TRBV2 combines with J gene TRBJ2-2; 9 positions match TRBD2. The CDR3 has 17 amino acids. The J segment lost 4 bases and the V segment lost 4 bases, leaving 10 bases of the junction unmatched. Germline V gives CDR1 SNHLY, CDR2 FYNNEI. CDR3 in DNA: TGTGCCAGCAGTGTTGCGGGAGGGCGCCGGGGCACCGGGGAGCTGTTTTTT. Its protein product is CASSVAGGRRGTGELFF.

This chain uses TRBV4-2 with TRBJ2-7, with D possibly called TRBD1 or TRBD2 (5 bases each). CDR1 and CDR2 (germline): LGHNA, YNFKEQ. The V gene lost 4 bases and the J gene lost 3 bases, with 16 bases spanning the gap. The CDR3 is made up of 15 amino acids. Here the CDR3 reads CASSPTGTNLYEQYF. CDR3 in DNA: TGTGCCAGCAGCCCCACCGGGACCAACCTCTACGAGCAGTACTTC.

The chain joins TRBV29-1 to TRBJ1-1; D not resolved. The CDR3 sequence is 13 residues long. V was clipped by 4 bases and J by 0 bases, with 9 bases between them. The germline CDR1 and CDR2 sequences are SQVTM and ANQGSEA. DNA for the CDR3: TGCAGCGTTGCGGTCACTATGAACACTGAAGCTTTCTTT. Amino acid sequence: CSVAVTMNTEAFF.

The chain uses TRBV10-2 and TRBJ2-5; the match to TRBD2 covers 11 bases. CDR3 size: 14 residues. Trimming at V came to 5 bases and at J to 7 bases, leaving 6 bases not matched to a gene. Germline CDR1 and CDR2: WSHSY and SAAADI. CDR3 in DNA: TGCGCCAGCAGTAGTAGCGGGAGGGCCGGGACCCAGTACTTC. This codes for CASSSSGRAGTQYF.

The chain has TRBV28 and TRBJ1-2, with D unclear. Germline lookup yields CDR1 MDHEN and CDR2 SYDVKM. The length of the CDR3 is 12 residues. The V end was cut by 3 bases, the J end by 3 bases, with 5 bases between. CDR3 in amino acids: CASSFYDYGYTF. The DNA of the CDR3 is TGTGCCAGCAGTTTTTATGACTATGGCTACACCTTC.

This chain links TRBV2 with TRBJ2-2, with 7 bases lining up with TRBD1. V gave up 6 bases and J gave up 4 bases; unmatched junction bases: 14. The CDR3 sequence is 17 residues long. CDR1 is SNHLY, CDR2 FYNNEI, per germline. CDR3 protein: CASSENWNRGVTGELFF. DNA of the CDR3: TGTGCCAGCAGCGAAAACTGGAACAGGGGCGTCACCGGGGAGCTGTTTTTT. The full variable domain, its missing parts supplied by reference TRBV2 and TRBJ2-2, is EPEVTQTPSHQVTQMGQEVILRCVPISNHLYFYWYRQILGQKVEFLVSFYNNEISEKSEIFDDQFSVERPDGSNFTLKIRSTKLEDSAMYFCASSENWNRGVTGELFFGEGSRLTVL.

A word on this clone: A read error may produce the germline difference seen at one junction end. This CDR3 is also generated by other DNA sequences in the sample. This chain's CDR3 is CASSRRDGETQYF. DNA of the CDR3: TGTGCCAGCAGTAGAAGGGACGGAGAGACCCAGTACTTC. The chain couples TRBV19 to TRBJ2-5; either TRBD1 or TRBD2 may supply D (5 bases each). Germline assignment: CDR1 LNHDA and CDR2 SQIVND (reference sequence). The CDR3 is 13 residues long.